This T cell receptor beta chain is from a study of blood T cell repertoires in COVID-19. Overall study: Both acute and convalescent COVID-19 samples were obtained from the United States, Italy and Spain. The analysed material was cDNA or gDNA that came from T cells, B-cell-depleted T cells, or PBMCs.

Trimming shortened V by 7 bases and J by 7 bases, and 11 bases separated the two germline ends. Germline CDR1 and CDR2: SQVTM and ANQGSEA. The CDR3 covers 11 residues. Per the study methods: Amplification of reference gene primers was used by the study to estimate nucleated cell counts. Sequencing was performed with immunoSEQ multiplex PCR; in TCRdb, only in-frame clones are kept and a portion is missing. The V and J calls and clone size were taken over from that table, and D and trimming were inferred from the DNA. This table has some 170,000 clones, 90% appearing once. The material sequenced was peripheral blood. The receptor comes from a man in his 60s with active or convalescent COVID-19. The chain has TRBV29-1 and TRBJ2-1, with no clear D. The CDR3 DNA sequence: TGCAGCGGTATTAGGCGGAATGAGCAGTTCTTC. It specifies CSGIRRNEQFF.